Listed here is a single T cell receptor beta chain. The data belong to a study of CD8 T cells in ankylosing spondylitis. TCRdb recomputed calls from the 5' RACE reads with MiXCR, one row per CDR3 protein. This table has about 400,000 distinct CDR3 sequences, approximately 20% appearing once. Germline CDR1 reads SEHNR; CDR2 reads FQNEAQ (reference sequence). The CDR3 runs to 16 residues. With 2 bases clipped from V and 8 bases from J, the junction kept 9 bases outside the gene matches. Sequencing was carried out using blood, either unsorted or a sorted T cell fraction (not recorded which). This rearrangement joins TRBV7-9 to TRBJ2-1, with 10 bases that match TRBD2. The sequence was obtained from a male donor with ankylosing spondylitis or in good health (not recorded which). The CDR3, as DNA: TGTGCCAGCAGCTTATTCGGACTAGCGGATTTCGATGAGCAGTTCTTC. Translated, it gives CASSLFGLADFDEQFF.